This T cell receptor beta chain was recovered during a study of graft-versus-host responses after intestinal transplantation. Across the study: Multivisceral, liver-intestinal, or isolated intestinal transplants were received by the recipients. Anti-thymocyte globulin served as induction for all recipients, who then took tacrolimus and steroids for about three years. Findings and limits, study-wide: Detection of GvH clones occurred in recipient marrow, and some had their first appearance in ileum or blood. Allograft clonal ratios (graft-versus-host to host-versus-graft) were high in patients who had graft-donor T cell macrochimerism.

The repertoire was sequenced with immunoSEQ multiplex PCR; TCRdb's copy has only in-frame clones and lacks some. The sample carries about 39,000 clones, over 90% recorded once. Comments on this clone: Its target is unknown.

In germline, CDR1 is MNHNS, CDR2 SASEGT. CDR3 length: 15 residues. Between the trimmed V and J ends, which lost 3 bases and 2 bases, there was a span of 10 bases. V usage is TRBV6-1 and J usage is TRBJ1-4; D remains ambiguous. This TCR was recovered from a human donor who was the organ donor for an intestinal transplant. The specimen comprised unstimulated CD8+ T cells sorted from spleen or lymph node cells, sampled before transplant. The CDR3 nucleotides read TGTGCCAGCAGTGATCCGGGTGGGACTAATGAAAAACTGTTTTTT. Its protein product is CASSDPGGTNEKLFF.